The clone carrying this T cell receptor (beta chain) was recorded many times. As yet, its antigen is unknown. As handled by the study authors: The study took CDR3 differences across clinicopathological groups and made a distant-metastasis classifier for papillary thyroid cancer from them. TCRdb re-called the PCR reads via MiXCR. These V and J calls originate from TCRdb's pipeline instead of the authors' own analysis. This sample has 30,000 to 35,000 clones, with about 15% found just once. Treatment of any kind had been given to no patient before thyroid surgery. This record belongs to a study of metastatic and nonmetastatic thyroid tumors. The wider study: Across peripheral blood and tumor or nodule tissue samples taken from malignant and benign thyroid patients, the repertoires were compared with one another.

General observations from the study: A significant increase in TCR beta diversity was reportedly seen in malignant thyroid tumors relative to benign nodules, in blood and tumor.

The sequenced sample was blood. The TCR originated in a male donor with papillary thyroid cancer or a benign thyroid nodule (not recorded which). Some clones in this sample may be carry-over from other donors' samples.

CDR3 residues: CASSEGTGNTIYF. CDR3 nucleotide sequence: TGCGCCAGCAGCGAGGGGACTGGAAACACCATATATTTT. The rearrangement uses TRBV4-3 and TRBJ1-3; tentatively, D is TRBD1 (5 bases). CDR1 and CDR2 (germline): LGHNA, YSLEER. CDR3 size: 13 residues. V was cut by 5 bases and J by 2 bases, with 7 bases left in between.